The 23 T cell receptor beta chains presented below share a single source sample, sequenced in a study of blood T cell repertoires in COVID-19. Only in-frame clones appear in the TCRdb table, and some are missing; sequencing was by immunoSEQ multiplex PCR. The table lists over 85,000 clones, roughly 80% of them singletons. Sequenced sample: peripheral blood. The receptors shown here come from a human donor in a cohort sampled during active COVID-19.

The genes are TRBV6-2 or TRBV6-3 and TRBJ1-4; 8 nucleotides line up with TRBD1. V was pared by 5 bases and J by 8 bases, with 10 bases of the junction left unmatched. The CDR3 extends over 15 amino acids. CDR1 and CDR2 from the germline V gene are MNHEY and SVGEGT. The CDR3 DNA reads as TGTGCCAGCAGTCAGGACAGGGATGAAGAGGAAAAACTGTTTTTT. Translation gives CASSQDRDEEEKLFF.

The rearrangement joins TRBV4-2 to TRBJ2-7; TRBD2 matches 7 bases. V dropped 2 bases and J dropped 2; count of bases not matched to a gene: 6. Looked up from germline, CDR1 is LGHNA and CDR2 is YNFKEQ. CDR3 length equals 15 residues. CDR3 sequence: CASSQPAGSTYEQYF. The CDR3, as DNA: TGTGCCAGCAGCCAACCAGCGGGGAGCACCTACGAGCAGTACTTC.

V gene TRBV20-1 combines with J gene TRBJ2-7, with D unresolved. This CDR3 is built from 11 residues. Germline CDR1 is DFQATT and CDR2 is SNEGSKA (reference sequence). Trimming stripped 3 bases from V and 7 bases from J, with 10 bases between. This CDR3 reads CSARERWEQYF. Here the CDR3 DNA reads TGCAGTGCTAGGGAGAGGTGGGAGCAGTACTTC.

This rearrangement joins TRBV27 to TRBJ1-1; 9 nucleotides agree with TRBD1. The ends lost 4 bases at V and 1 base at J; junction bases unmatched: 4. CDR3 length: 15 residues. Germline V gene data show CDR1 as MNHEY and CDR2 as SMNVEV (reference sequence). CDR3 sequence reads: CASSWGQGRNTEAFF. DNA of the CDR3: TGTGCCAGCAGTTGGGGACAGGGACGGAACACTGAAGCTTTCTTT.

The CDR3 loop reads CASSPNRDRGATEAFF. In DNA, the CDR3 is TGTGCCAGTAGTCCCAACCGGGACAGGGGGGCCACTGAAGCTTTCTTT. The chain couples TRBV19 to TRBJ1-1; TRBD1 matches 11 bases. J lost 4 bases, V lost 5 bases, and 9 bases had no gene match. The CDR3 loop spans 16 amino acids. The germline V gene has CDR1 LNHDA and CDR2 SQIVND (reference sequence).

The chain couples TRBV9 to TRBJ2-1; D remains ambiguous. CDR1 and CDR2 (germline): SGDLS, YYNGEE. The length of the CDR3 is 11 residues. Trimming took off 4 bases at V and 4 bases at J, with 3 bases between the two ends. The CDR3 DNA sequence: TGTGCCAGCAGCCGGTACAATGAGCAGTTCTTC. It translates to CASSRYNEQFF.

V and J are TRBV6-5 and TRBJ1-6, with D maybe TRBD1 (5 bases). V lost 0 bases and J 5 bases, leaving 8 bases between the germline ends. Per the germline V gene, CDR1 is MNHEY and CDR2 is SVGAGI. The CDR3 covers 15 residues. The CDR3 DNA follows: TGTGCCAGCAGTTACTCCCCAGGGAATAATTCACCCCTCCACTTT. Its translation is CASSYSPGNNSPLHF.

Points on this clone: Distinct nucleotide sequences in the sample also encode this CDR3. V is TRBV9 and J is TRBJ2-5, with a weak D call TRBD1 (5 bases). This CDR3 has 14 residues. Trimming removed 0 bases at V and 0 bases at J, with 6 bases between. The V gene's germline CDR1 is SGDLS and CDR2 YYNGEE. CDR3 sequence (DNA): TGTGCCAGCAGCGTAGGGGGCAACCAAGAGACCCAGTACTTC. Translation gives CASSVGGNQETQYF.

This chain joins TRBV18 and TRBJ1-5, with 7 bases that match TRBD1. J lost 6 bases, V lost 1 base, and 3 bases had no gene match. This CDR3 is built from 14 residues. From germline, CDR1 is KGHSH and CDR2 LQKENI. The CDR3 DNA is TGTGCCAGCTCACCACAGGGGGCCAGTCAGCCCCAGCATTTT. Protein product: CASSPQGASQPQHF.

Comments on this clone: The sample holds other DNA sequences that translate to the same CDR3. The CDR3 nucleotides are TGTGCCAGCAGTTCGTACAATGAGCAGTTCTTC. It specifies CASSSYNEQFF. This chain uses TRBV12-3 or TRBV12-4 with TRBJ2-1; no clear D gene. The V end was cut by 4 bases, the J end by 4 bases, with 2 bases between. The CDR3 consists of 11 residues.

CDR3 sequence (DNA): TGTGCCAGCAGTCTACCCGGGACAGTAGTTTATGGCTACACCTTC. Residues: CASSLPGTVVYGYTF. V usage is TRBV28 and J usage is TRBJ1-2; 7 nucleotides line up with TRBD1. CDR3 size: 15 residues. V gave up 5 bases and J gave up 5 bases; unmatched junction bases: 11. Germline V gene lookup returns CDR1 MDHEN and CDR2 SYDVKM.

V and J are TRBV5-1 and TRBJ2-3; the match to TRBD2 covers 10 bases. The CDR3 has 17 residues. Trimming at V came to 6 bases and at J to 6 bases, leaving 16 bases not matched to a gene. Germline loops: CDR1 SGHRS, CDR2 YFSETQ. The CDR3 loop is CASTLGSSGGPGDTQYF. The DNA of the CDR3 is TGCGCCAGCACCCTTGGGTCTAGCGGGGGCCCGGGCGATACGCAGTATTTT.

V gene TRBV3-1 (or the pseudogene TRBV3-2) combines with J gene TRBJ2-3; no firm D call. This CDR3 comprises 14 residues. Germline lookup yields CDR1 LGHDT and CDR2 YNNKEL (reference sequence). Trimming removed 4 bases at V and 5 bases at J, with 13 bases between. The CDR3 spells CASSPRSAGDTQYF. The CDR3 DNA is TGTGCCAGCAGCCCCCGTTCAGCAGGAGATACGCAGTATTTT.

This chain connects TRBV27 to TRBJ1-2, with 8 bases lining up with TRBD1. Germline V gene data show CDR1 as MNHEY and CDR2 as SMNVEV (reference sequence). With 7 bases clipped from V and 4 bases from J, the junction kept 5 bases outside the gene matches. The CDR3 extends over 13 amino acids. This CDR3 is CASKRTGSYGYTF. The CDR3 region has the DNA TGTGCCAGCAAACGGACAGGGAGCTATGGCTACACCTTC.

The genes are TRBV13 and TRBJ1-2; 7 nucleotides agree with TRBD1. The CDR3 covers 14 residues. Germline values: CDR1 PRHDT, CDR2 FYEKMQ (reference sequence). With 5 bases clipped from V and 4 bases from J, the junction kept 7 bases outside the gene matches. This CDR3 is CASSPRTGPYGYTF. DNA of the CDR3: TGTGCCAGCAGCCCCCGGACAGGACCCTATGGCTACACCTTC.

V usage is TRBV5-3 and J usage is TRBJ2-7; 7 bases are shared with TRBD1. TRBV5-3 is identified as an open reading frame with a role that is uncertain. This CDR3 contains 16 residues. With V trimmed by 5 bases and J by 4 bases, 15 bases remained unmatched. The CDR3, as DNA: TGTGCCAGAAGTACAAAGCCGGGACAGACTCCGTACGAGCAGTACTTC. This sequence encodes CARSTKPGQTPYEQYF.

The chain employs TRBV27 and TRBJ2-5; 9 bases align to TRBD1. This CDR3 is built from 16 residues. Per the germline V gene, CDR1 is MNHEY and CDR2 is SMNVEV (reference sequence). The J segment lost 6 bases and the V segment lost 8 bases, leaving 16 bases of the junction unmatched. CDR3 sequence: CASAILGTGNSKTQYF. The CDR3 DNA follows: TGTGCCAGCGCTATCCTCGGGACAGGGAATTCCAAGACCCAGTACTTC.

The chain combines TRBV3-1 (or the pseudogene TRBV3-2) with TRBJ2-3, with 8 positions matching TRBD2. V lost 4 bases and J lost 4; bases outside the gene matches: 4. The germline V gene encodes CDR1 LGHDT and CDR2 YNNKEL (reference sequence). The CDR3 totals 14 residues. The CDR3 is CASSRGGRPDTQYF. CDR3 in DNA: TGTGCCAGCAGCCGCGGGGGGCGCCCAGATACGCAGTATTTT.

The rearrangement joins TRBV2 to TRBJ2-3; a possible D gene is TRBD2 (5 bases). This CDR3 comprises 14 residues. Germline CDR1 and CDR2: SNHLY and FYNNEI. V dropped 4 bases and J dropped 1 base, with 9 bases sitting between them. The CDR3 region is CASSGPAGTDTQYF. CDR3 bases: TGTGCCAGCAGTGGTCCAGCGGGCACAGATACGCAGTATTTT.

The sample holds a few counts of this clone. The rearrangement uses TRBV6-1 and TRBJ1-1, with D unresolved. Between the trimmed V and J ends, which lost 3 bases and 1 base, there was a span of 12 bases. CDR1 is MNHNS and CDR2 is SASEGT in the germline V gene. This CDR3 is built from 15 residues. The CDR3 protein is CASSEYLTGNTEAFF. The DNA for the CDR3 is TGTGCCAGCAGTGAGTACCTCACGGGGAACACTGAAGCTTTCTTT.

The gene calls are TRBV30 and TRBJ2-7; D ambiguous. The CDR3 spans 12 residues. CDR1 GTSNPN and CDR2 SVGIG come from the germline V gene (reference sequence). With 2 bases removed from V and 3 bases from J, the gap between germline ends came to 8 bases. The CDR3 region has the DNA TGTGCCTGGAGTAAGGCGGTCTACGAGCAGTACTTC. Its protein is CAWSKAVYEQYF.

Here the CDR3 DNA reads TGTGCCAGCAGCCTCAGGCGCGGGGGGGAGTTCGAGCAGTACTTC. This sequence encodes CASSLRRGGEFEQYF. The genes are TRBV7-2 and TRBJ2-7, with TRBD2 matching 9 bases. CDR3 length: 15 residues. CDR1 and CDR2 from the germline V gene are SGHTA and FQGNSA. The V and J ends lost 5 bases and 6 bases, in that order; junction bases with no gene match: 11.

The rearrangement uses TRBV7-2 and TRBJ2-7, with 10 bases that match TRBD1. V shed 5 bases, J shed 6 bases, and the junction held 7 bases outside the gene matches. Germline-derived CDR1 and CDR2 are SGHTA and FQGNSA. The CDR3 loop spans 14 amino acids. The CDR3 reads CASSRQGAQLEQYF. DNA of the CDR3: TGTGCCAGCAGCAGACAGGGGGCACAGCTCGAGCAGTACTTC.